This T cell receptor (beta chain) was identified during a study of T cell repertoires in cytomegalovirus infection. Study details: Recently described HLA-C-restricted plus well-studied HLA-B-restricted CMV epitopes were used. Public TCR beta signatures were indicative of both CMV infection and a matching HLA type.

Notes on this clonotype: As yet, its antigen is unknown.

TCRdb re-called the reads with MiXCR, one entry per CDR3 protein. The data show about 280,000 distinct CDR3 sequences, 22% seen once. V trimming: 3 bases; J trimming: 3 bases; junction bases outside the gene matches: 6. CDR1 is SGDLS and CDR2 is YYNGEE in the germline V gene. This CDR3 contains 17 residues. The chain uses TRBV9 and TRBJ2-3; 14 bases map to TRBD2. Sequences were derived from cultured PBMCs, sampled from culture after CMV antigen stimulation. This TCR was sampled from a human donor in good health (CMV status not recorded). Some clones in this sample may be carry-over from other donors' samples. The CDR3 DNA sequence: TGTGCCAGCAGCGCGCTCGGGACTAGCGGGAGAACAGATACGCAGTATTTT. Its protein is CASSALGTSGRTDTQYF. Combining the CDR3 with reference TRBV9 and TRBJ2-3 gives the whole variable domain DSGVTQTPKHLITATGQRVTLRCSPRSGDLSVYWYQQSLDQGLQFLIQYYNGEERAKGNILERFSAQQFPDLHSELNLSSLELGDSALYFCASSALGTSGRTDTQYFGPGTRLTVL.